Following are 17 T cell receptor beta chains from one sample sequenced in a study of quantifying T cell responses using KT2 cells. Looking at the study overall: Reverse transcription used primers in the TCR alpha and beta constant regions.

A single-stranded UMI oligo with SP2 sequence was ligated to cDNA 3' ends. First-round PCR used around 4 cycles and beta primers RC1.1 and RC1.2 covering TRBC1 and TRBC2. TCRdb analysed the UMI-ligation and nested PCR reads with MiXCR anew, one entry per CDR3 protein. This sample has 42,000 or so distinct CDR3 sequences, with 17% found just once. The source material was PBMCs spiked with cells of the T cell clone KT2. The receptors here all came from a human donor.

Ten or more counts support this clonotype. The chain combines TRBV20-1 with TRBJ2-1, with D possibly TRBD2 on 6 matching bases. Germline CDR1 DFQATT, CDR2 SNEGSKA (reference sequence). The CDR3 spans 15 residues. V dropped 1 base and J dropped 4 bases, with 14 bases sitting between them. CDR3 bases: TGCAGTGCTAGAGGCCTTAGCGGACCGTACAATGAGCAGTTCTTC. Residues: CSARGLSGPYNEQFF.

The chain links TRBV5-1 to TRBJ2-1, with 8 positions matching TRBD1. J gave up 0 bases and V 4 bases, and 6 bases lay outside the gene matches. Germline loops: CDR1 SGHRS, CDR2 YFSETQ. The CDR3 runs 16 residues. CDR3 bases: TGCGCCAGCAGCCCGGGGGACAGGTACTCCTACAATGAGCAGTTCTTC. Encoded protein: CASSPGDRYSYNEQFF.

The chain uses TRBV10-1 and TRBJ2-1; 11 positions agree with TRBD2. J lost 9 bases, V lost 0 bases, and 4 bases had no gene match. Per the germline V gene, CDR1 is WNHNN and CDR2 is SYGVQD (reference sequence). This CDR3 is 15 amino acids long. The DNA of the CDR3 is TGCGCCAGCAGTGAGTCCTTAGCGGGAGGGTCTGAGCAGTTCTTC. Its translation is CASSESLAGGSEQFF.

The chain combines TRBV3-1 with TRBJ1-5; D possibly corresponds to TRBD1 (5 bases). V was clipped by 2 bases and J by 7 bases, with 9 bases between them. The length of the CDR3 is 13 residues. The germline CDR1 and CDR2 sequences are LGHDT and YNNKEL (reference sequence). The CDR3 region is CASSQNRDQPQHF. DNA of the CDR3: TGTGCCAGCAGCCAAAATAGGGACCAGCCCCAGCATTTT.

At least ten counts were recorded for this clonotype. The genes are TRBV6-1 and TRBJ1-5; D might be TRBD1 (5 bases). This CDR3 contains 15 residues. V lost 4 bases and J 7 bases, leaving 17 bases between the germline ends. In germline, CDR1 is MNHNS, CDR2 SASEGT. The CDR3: CASSAWGTEFQPQHF. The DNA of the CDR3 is TGTGCCAGCAGTGCGTGGGGGACGGAGTTCCAGCCCCAGCATTTT.

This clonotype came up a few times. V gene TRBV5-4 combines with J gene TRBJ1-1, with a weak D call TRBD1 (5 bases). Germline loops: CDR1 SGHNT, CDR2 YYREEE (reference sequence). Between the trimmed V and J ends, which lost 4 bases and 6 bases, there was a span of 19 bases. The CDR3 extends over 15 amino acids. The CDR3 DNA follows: TGTGCCAGCAGCCCTAGGGCCAGGGTGGACCCTGAAGCTTTCTTT. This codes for CASSPRARVDPEAFF.

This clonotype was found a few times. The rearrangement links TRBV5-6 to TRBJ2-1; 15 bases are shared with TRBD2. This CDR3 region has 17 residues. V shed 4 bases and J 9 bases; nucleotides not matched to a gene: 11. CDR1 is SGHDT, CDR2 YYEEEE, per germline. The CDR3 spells CASSPRTSGGDRGEQFF. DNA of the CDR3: TGTGCCAGCAGCCCCAGGACTAGCGGGGGGGATCGGGGTGAGCAGTTCTTC.

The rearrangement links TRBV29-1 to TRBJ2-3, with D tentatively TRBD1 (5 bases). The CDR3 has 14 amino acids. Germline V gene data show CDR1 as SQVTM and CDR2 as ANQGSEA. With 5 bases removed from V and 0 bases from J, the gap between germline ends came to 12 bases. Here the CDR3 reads CSVPRTKSTDTQYF. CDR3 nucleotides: TGCAGCGTTCCTAGGACAAAAAGCACAGATACGCAGTATTTT.

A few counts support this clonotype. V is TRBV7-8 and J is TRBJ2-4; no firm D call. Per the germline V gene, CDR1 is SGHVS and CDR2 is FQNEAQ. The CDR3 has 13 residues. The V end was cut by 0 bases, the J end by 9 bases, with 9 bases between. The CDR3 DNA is TGTGCCAGCAGCTTAGCCCAGCATAGCATTCAGTACTTC. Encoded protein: CASSLAQHSIQYF.

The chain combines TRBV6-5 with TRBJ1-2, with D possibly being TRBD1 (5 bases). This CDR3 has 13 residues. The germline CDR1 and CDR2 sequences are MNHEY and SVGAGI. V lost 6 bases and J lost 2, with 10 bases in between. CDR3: CASRDRGNYGYTF. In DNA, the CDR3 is TGTGCCAGCAGGGACCGGGGGAACTATGGCTACACCTTC.

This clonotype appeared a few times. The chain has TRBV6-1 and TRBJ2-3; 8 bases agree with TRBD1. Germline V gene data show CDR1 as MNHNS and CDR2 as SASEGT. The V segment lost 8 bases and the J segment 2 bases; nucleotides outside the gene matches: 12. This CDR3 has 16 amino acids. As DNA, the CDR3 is TGTGCCAGCCATGCAGGGGGCCGCGACCACACAGATACGCAGTATTTT. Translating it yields CASHAGGRDHTDTQYF.

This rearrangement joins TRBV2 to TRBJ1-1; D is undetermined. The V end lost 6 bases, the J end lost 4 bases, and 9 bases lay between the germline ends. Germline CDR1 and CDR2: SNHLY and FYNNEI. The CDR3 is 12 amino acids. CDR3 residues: CASRTERTEAFF. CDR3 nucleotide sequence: TGTGCCAGCAGAACTGAACGCACTGAAGCTTTCTTT. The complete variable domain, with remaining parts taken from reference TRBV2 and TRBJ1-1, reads EPEVTQTPSHQVTQMGQEVILRCVPISNHLYFYWYRQILGQKVEFLVSFYNNEISEKSEIFDDQFSVERPDGSNFTLKIRSTKLEDSAMYFCASRTERTEAFFGQGTRLTVV.

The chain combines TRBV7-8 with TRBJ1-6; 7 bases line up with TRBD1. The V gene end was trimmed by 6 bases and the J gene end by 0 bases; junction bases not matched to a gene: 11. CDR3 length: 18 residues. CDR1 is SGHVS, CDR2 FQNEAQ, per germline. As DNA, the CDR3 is TGTGCCAGCAGTCCTTCGAGGGGGCTTTTCTCCTATAATTCACCCCTCCACTTT. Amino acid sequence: CASSPSRGLFSYNSPLHF.

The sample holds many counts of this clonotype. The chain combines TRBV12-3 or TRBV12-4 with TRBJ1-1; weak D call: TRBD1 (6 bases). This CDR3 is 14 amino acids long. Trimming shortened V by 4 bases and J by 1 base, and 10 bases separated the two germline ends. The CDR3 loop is CASSYTDRNTEAFF. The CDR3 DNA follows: TGTGCCAGCAGTTATACGGACAGGAACACTGAAGCTTTCTTT.

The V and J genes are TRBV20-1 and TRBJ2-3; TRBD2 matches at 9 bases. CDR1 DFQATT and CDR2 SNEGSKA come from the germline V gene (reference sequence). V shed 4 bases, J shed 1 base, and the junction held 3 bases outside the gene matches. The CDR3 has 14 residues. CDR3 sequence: CSAKIAGGTDTQYF. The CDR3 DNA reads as TGCAGTGCTAAAATAGCGGGGGGCACAGATACGCAGTATTTT.

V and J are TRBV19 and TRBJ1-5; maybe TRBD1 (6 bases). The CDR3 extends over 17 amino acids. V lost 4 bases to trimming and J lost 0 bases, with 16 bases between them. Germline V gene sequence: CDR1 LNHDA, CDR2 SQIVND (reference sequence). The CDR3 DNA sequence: TGTGCCAGTAGTAGAAGCAGGGGATTCGATAGCAATCAGCCCCAGCATTTT. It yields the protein CASSRSRGFDSNQPQHF.

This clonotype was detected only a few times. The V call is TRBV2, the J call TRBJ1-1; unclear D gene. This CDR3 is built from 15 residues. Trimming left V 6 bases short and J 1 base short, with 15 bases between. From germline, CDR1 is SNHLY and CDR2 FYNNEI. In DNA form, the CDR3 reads TGTGCCAGCAGATCGGACGGGAGGGCGAACACTGAAGCTTTCTTT. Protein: CASRSDGRANTEAFF.